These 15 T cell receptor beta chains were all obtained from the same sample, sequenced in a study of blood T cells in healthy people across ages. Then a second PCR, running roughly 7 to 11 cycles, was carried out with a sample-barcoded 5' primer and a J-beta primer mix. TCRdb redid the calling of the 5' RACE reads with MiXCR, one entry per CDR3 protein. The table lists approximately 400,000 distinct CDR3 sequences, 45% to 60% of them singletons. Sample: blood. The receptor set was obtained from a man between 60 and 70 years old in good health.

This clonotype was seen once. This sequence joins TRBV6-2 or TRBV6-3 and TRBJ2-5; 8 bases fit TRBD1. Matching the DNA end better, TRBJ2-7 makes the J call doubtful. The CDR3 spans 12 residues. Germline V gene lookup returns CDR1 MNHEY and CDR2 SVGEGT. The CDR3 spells CASGDRTYEQYF. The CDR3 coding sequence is TGTGCCAGCGGGGACAGGACCTACGAGCAGTACTTC.

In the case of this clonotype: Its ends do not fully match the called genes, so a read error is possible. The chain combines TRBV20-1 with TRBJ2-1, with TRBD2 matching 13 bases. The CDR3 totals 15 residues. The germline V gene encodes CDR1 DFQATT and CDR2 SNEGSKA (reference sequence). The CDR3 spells CSARGLAGDLNEQFF. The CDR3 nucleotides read TGCAGTGCCAGAGGACTAGCGGGAGACCTCAATGAGCAGTTCTTC.

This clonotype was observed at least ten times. CDR3: CASSYGTEAFF. The CDR3 nucleotides are TGTGCCAGCAGCTATGGGACTGAAGCTTTCTTT. The chain is built from TRBV7-2 and TRBJ1-1; D not certain. CDR3 length: 11 residues. Germline loops: CDR1 SGHTA, CDR2 FQGNSA. V dropped 4 bases and J dropped 5 bases, with 5 bases sitting between them.

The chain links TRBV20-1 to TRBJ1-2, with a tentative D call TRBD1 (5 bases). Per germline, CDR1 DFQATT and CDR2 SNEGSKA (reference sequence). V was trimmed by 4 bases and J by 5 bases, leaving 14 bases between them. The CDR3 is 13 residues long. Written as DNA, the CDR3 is TGCAGTGCTATCACCCAGGGTGTTTATGGCTACACCTTC. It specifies CSAITQGVYGYTF.

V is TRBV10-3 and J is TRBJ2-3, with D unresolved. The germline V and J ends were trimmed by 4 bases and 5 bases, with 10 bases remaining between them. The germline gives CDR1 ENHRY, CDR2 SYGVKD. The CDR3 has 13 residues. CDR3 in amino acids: CAISATGEDTQYF. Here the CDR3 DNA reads TGTGCCATCAGTGCCACGGGTGAAGATACGCAGTATTTT.

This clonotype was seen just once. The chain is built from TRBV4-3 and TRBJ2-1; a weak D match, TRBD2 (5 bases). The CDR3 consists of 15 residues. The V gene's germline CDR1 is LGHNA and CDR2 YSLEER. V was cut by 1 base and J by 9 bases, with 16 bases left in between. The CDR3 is CASSQVKLASSEQFF. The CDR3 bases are TGCGCCAGCAGCCAAGTCAAGCTAGCCAGCAGTGAGCAGTTCTTC.

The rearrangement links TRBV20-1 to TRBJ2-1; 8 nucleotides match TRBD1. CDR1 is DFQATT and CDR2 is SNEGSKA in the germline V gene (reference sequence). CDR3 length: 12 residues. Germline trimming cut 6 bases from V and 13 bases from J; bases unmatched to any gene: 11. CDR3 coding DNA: TGCAGTGCCCCAGGACAGGGAGAGACCCAGTTCTTC. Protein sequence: CSAPGQGETQFF.

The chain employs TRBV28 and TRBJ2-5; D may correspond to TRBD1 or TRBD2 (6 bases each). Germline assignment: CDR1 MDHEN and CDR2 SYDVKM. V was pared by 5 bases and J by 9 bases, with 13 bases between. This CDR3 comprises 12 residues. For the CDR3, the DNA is TGTGCCAGCAGTGGGGGGCCCAGGCCCCAGTACTTC. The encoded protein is CASSGGPRPQYF.

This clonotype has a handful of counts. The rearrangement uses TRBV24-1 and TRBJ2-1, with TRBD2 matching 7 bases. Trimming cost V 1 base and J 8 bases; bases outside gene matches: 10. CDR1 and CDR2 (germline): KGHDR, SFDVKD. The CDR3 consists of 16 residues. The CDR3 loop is CATSDFGGEGLDEQFF. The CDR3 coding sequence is TGTGCCACCAGTGATTTTGGGGGGGAGGGCCTCGATGAGCAGTTCTTC.

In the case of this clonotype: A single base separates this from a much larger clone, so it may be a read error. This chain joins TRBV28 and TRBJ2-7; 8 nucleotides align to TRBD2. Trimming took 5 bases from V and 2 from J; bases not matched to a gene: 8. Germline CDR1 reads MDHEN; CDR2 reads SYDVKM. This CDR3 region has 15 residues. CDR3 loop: CASSLPRAGAYEQYF. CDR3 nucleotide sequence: TGTGCCAGCAGTCTCCCCCGAGCGGGAGCCTACGAGCAGTACTTC.

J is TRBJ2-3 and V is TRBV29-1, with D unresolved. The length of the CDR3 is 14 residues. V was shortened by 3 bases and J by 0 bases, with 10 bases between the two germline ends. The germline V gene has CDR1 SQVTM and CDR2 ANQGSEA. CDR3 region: CSVDPAVSTDTQYF. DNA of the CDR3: TGCAGCGTTGATCCCGCAGTCAGCACAGATACGCAGTATTTT.

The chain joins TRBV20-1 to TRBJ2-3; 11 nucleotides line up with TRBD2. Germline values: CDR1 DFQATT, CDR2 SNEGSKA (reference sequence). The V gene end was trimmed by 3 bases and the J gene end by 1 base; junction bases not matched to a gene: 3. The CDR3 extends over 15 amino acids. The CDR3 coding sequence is TGCAGTGCTAGCCCTAGCGGGGGGCGCACAGATACGCAGTATTTT. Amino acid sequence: CSASPSGGRTDTQYF.

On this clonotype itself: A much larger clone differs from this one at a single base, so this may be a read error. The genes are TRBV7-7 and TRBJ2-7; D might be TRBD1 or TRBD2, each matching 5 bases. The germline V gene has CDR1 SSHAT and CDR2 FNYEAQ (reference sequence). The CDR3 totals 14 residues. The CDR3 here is CACSPGGSSYEQYF. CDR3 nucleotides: TGTGCTTGCAGCCCTGGGGGATCCTCCTACGAGCAGTACTTC.

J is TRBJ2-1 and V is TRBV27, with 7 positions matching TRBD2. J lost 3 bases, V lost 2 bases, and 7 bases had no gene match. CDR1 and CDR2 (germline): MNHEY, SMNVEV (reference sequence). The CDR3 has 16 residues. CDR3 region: CASSLVRGSLYNEQFF. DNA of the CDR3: TGTGCCAGCAGTTTAGTGCGGGGGAGTCTCTACAATGAGCAGTTCTTC.

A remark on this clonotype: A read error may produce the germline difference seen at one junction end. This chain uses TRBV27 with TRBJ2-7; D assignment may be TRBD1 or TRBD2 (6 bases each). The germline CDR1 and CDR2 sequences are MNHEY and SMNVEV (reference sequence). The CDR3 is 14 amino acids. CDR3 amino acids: CASSPGEVPYERYF. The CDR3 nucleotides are TGTGCCAGCAGCCCAGGGGAGGTCCCCTACGAGCGGTACTTC.